This T cell receptor beta chain was captured by sequencing in a study of cytomegalovirus exposure and HLA in healthy donors. Findings of the study overall: Most TCR sequences were rare, but some public TCRs occurred in many donors. Overall, approximately 150 TCR beta chains were annotated as cytomegalovirus-associated.

The CDR3 extends over 17 amino acids. The trim removed 11 bases at V and 3 bases at J, leaving 21 bases unmatched. Germline V gives CDR1 KGHSH, CDR2 LQKENI. A remark on this clone: Its cognate antigen is unknown.

This table comes from immunoSEQ multiplex PCR, and its TCRdb copy is limited to in-frame clones, with some not included. Of a few hundred thousand clones in the sample, 70% to 90% were seen once. The specimen was PBMCs. This clonotype originated in a woman in her late teens or twenties in good health and CMV-seronegative. The chain uses TRBV18 and TRBJ1-2; 7 bases line up with TRBD1. CDR3 residues: CASSTFTGEVGYYGYTF. In DNA form, the CDR3 reads TGTGCCTCCTCAACCTTTACAGGGGAAGTGGGTTACTATGGCTACACCTTC.